The rows below give T cell receptor beta chains drawn from one sample of a study of cytotoxic CD8 clonotypes in ibrutinib-treated CLL. Only in-frame clones appear in the TCRdb table, and some are missing; sequencing was by immunoSEQ multiplex PCR. The sample carries some 47,000 clones, 50% to 65% recorded once. The sample consisted of PBMCs, taken after 24 months of ibrutinib treatment. These receptors were collected from a human donor with chronic lymphocytic leukemia. CDR3s include the opening cysteine and the closing phenylalanine or tryptophan. Each record gives: D gene, J gene, clone size, V gene, CDR3 DNA, CDR3 protein. The D gene is left open where the match is weak. Clone size is shown for a subset of rows, as once, few, many or a class of expanded clone.

D: TRBD2; J: TRBJ2-2; size: .; V: TRBV7-9; DNA: TGTGCCAGCAGCTCGCCCGGGACTAGCGACACCGGGGAGCTGTTTTTT; CDR3: CASSSPGTSDTGELFF
D: TRBD1; J: TRBJ2-7; size: .; V: TRBV27; DNA: TGTGCCAGCAGCCTGGGACAGTCCCTTTCCTACGAGCAGTACTTC; CDR3: CASSLGQSLSYEQYF
D: .; J: TRBJ2-5; size: .; V: TRBV28; DNA: TGTGCCACACACAGGTCTGGGGAGCAGTACTTC; CDR3: CATHRSGEQYF
D: TRBD2; J: TRBJ2-2; size: .; V: TRBV4-1; DNA: TGCGCCAGCAGAGACGGCACTAGCGGGGGGGCAGGTTACGCCGGGGAGCTGTTTTTT; CDR3: CASRDGTSGGAGYAGELFF
D: .; J: TRBJ1-1; size: few; V: TRBV20-1; DNA: TGCAGTGCTATCATGAACACTGAAGCTTTCTTT; CDR3: CSAIMNTEAFF
D: .; J: TRBJ1-6; size: .; V: TRBV6-5; DNA: TGTGCCAGCAGTTACGAGGGGGGCAGCTCGAATTCACCCCTCCACTTT; CDR3: CASSYEGGSSNSPLHF
D: TRBD1; J: TRBJ2-5; size: .; V: TRBV14; DNA: TGTGCCAGCAGCCAGACGGGGGACAGGGGGCGACCCCAAGAGACCCAGTACTTC; CDR3: CASSQTGDRGRPQETQYF
D: .; J: TRBJ1-2; size: .; V: TRBV6-6; DNA: TGTGCCTCCGGAGGGGCTTCTAACTATGGCTACACCTTC; CDR3: CASGGASNYGYTF
D: TRBD1; J: TRBJ2-2; size: .; V: TRBV11-2; DNA: TGTGCCAGCAGCTCCCTACGGACAGGGCACACCGGGGAGCTGTTTTTT; CDR3: CASSSLRTGHTGELFF
D: .; J: TRBJ1-5; size: few; V: TRBV2; DNA: TGTGCCAGCAGCCCAAGGGGGAATAGCAATCAGCCCCAGCATTTT; CDR3: CASSPRGNSNQPQHF
D: .; J: TRBJ1-2; size: few; V: TRBV19; DNA: TGTGCCAGTACCAACCGGGGGTATGGCTACACCTTC; CDR3: CASTNRGYGYTF
D: .; J: TRBJ1-1; size: .; V: TRBV29-1; DNA: TGCAGCGTCGCGACAGAGGCAGCTTTCTTT; CDR3: CSVATEAAFF
D: .; J: TRBJ2-3; size: .; V: TRBV5-8; DNA: TGTGCCAGCACCGGACTCTATACGCAGTATTTT; CDR3: CASTGLYTQYF
D: .; J: TRBJ1-3; size: many; V: TRBV4-2; DNA: TGTGCCAGCAGCCAAGACAGCTCTGGAAACACCATATATTTT; CDR3: CASSQDSSGNTIYF
D: .; J: TRBJ2-7; size: .; V: TRBV7-8; DNA: TGTGCCAGCGGGTTTAGCGGCTACGAGCAGTACTTC; CDR3: CASGFSGYEQYF
D: .; J: TRBJ2-7; size: .; V: TRBV19; DNA: TGTGCCAGTAGTCCGGGACCGCACTGGGACGAGCAGTACTTC; CDR3: CASSPGPHWDEQYF
D: .; J: TRBJ1-2; size: .; V: TRBV19; DNA: TGTGCCAGTAGTATACGGGCCGAATCGGGTGGCTACACCTTC; CDR3: CASSIRAESGGYTF
D: TRBD2; J: TRBJ2-3; size: once; V: TRBV27; DNA: TGTGCCAGCAGTTTCACTAGCGGCACAGATACGCAGTATTTT; CDR3: CASSFTSGTDTQYF
D: .; J: TRBJ2-6; size: .; V: TRBV6-5; DNA: TGTGCCAGCAGTTACTCGGGTCCGAACAACGTCCTGACTTTC; CDR3: CASSYSGPNNVLTF
D: .; J: TRBJ1-3; size: .; V: TRBV6-1; DNA: TGTGCCAGCAGCCGGGGGTCGGACAACACCATATATTTT; CDR3: CASSRGSDNTIYF
D: .; J: TRBJ1-2; size: .; V: TRBV6-5; DNA: TGTGCCAGCAGTTATGACCGCCGCCCGAGGGGCTACACCTTC; CDR3: CASSYDRRPRGYTF
D: TRBD1; J: TRBJ1-6; size: .; V: TRBV19; DNA: TGTGCCAGTAGTATTGGGGACAGACTGTCGTCCCTCCACTTT; CDR3: CASSIGDRLSSLHF